The table lists the clone carrying this T cell receptor beta chain with a count of one. Antigen specificity is unknown. Looked up from germline, CDR1 is MNHEY and CDR2 is SVGAGI. V was pared by 5 bases and J by 8 bases, with 13 bases between. The CDR3 is 14 amino acids. This entry comes from a study of T cells in localized non-small cell lung cancer. Study-wide results and caveats: Appearances in adjacent lung were noted for a median approximately 52 of the top 100 tumor clones. Tumor trailed uninvolved adjacent lung in T cell clonality, which peaked there. Sequence data derive from only one tumor region, so heterogeneity remains possible.

The assay was immunoSEQ multiplex PCR, and TCRdb's table has in-frame clones only and misses some. The repertoire includes fewer than 12,000 clones, 80% to 90% of them detected once, and over 7.5% sits in the top ten. The material was peripheral blood, obtained before any cancer treatment. The clonotype originates from a male donor aged 60 or over with stage III lung adenocarcinoma. This rearrangement joins TRBV6-5 to TRBJ1-6; D gene uncertain. CDR3 in amino acids: CASSARQGDSPLHF. For the CDR3, the DNA is TGTGCCAGCAGTGCAAGACAAGGTGATTCACCCCTCCACTTT.